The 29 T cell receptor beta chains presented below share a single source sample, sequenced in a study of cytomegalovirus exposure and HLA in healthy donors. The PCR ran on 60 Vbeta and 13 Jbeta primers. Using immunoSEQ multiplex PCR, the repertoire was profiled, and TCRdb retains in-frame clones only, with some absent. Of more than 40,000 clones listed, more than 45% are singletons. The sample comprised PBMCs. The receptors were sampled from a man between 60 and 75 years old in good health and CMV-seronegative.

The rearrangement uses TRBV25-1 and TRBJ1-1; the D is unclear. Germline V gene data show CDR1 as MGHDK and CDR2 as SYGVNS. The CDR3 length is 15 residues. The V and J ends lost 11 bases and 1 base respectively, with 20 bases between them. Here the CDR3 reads CAYLRTRERNTEAFF. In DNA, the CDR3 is TGTGCCTACCTCCGCACGAGAGAACGGAACACTGAAGCTTTCTTT.

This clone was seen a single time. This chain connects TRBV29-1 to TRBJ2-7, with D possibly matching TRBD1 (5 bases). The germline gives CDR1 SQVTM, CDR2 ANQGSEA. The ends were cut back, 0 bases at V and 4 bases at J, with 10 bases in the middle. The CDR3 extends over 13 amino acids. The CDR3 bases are TGCAGCGTTGAAGATGTTAGGGGTTACGAGCAGTACTTC. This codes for CSVEDVRGYEQYF.

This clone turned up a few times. The DNA for the CDR3 is TGTGCCAGTAGCCCGACAGTGAATGAAGCTTTCTTT. Protein product: CASSPTVNEAFF. V gene TRBV19 combines with J gene TRBJ1-1; D perhaps matches TRBD1 (5 bases). Germline V gives CDR1 LNHDA, CDR2 SQIVND (reference sequence). The CDR3 covers 12 residues. Trimming took off 6 bases at V and 7 bases at J, with 12 bases between the two ends.

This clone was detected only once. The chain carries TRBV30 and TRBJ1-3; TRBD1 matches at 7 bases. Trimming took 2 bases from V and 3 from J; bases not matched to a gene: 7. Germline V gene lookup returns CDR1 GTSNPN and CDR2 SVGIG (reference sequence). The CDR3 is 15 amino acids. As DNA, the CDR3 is TGTGCCTGGAGTAGAGACAGGGCTGGTGGAAACACCATATATTTT. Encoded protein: CAWSRDRAGGNTIYF.

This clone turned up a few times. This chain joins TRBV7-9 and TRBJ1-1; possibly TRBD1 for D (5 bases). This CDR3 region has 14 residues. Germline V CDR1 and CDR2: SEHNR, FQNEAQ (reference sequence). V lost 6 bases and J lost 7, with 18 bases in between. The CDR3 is CASSLRGMGNEAFF. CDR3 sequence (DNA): TGTGCCAGCAGTTTAAGGGGTATGGGGAATGAAGCTTTCTTT.

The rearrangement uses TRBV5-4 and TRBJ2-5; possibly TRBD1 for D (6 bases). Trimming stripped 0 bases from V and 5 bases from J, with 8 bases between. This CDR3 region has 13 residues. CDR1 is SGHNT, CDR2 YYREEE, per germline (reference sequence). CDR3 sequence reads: CASSLGGPETQYF. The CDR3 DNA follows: TGTGCCAGCAGCTTGGGGGGGCCTGAGACCCAGTACTTC.

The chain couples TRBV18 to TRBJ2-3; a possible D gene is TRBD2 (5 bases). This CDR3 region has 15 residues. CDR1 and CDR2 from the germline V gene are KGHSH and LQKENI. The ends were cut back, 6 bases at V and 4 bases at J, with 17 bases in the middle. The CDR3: CASSPRSGSPDTQYF. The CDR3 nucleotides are TGTGCCAGCTCCCCCAGGTCGGGGTCTCCAGATACGCAGTATTTT.

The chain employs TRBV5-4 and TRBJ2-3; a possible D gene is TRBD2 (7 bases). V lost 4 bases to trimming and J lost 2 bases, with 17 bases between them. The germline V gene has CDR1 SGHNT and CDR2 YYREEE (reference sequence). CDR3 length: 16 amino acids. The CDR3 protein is CASSRTAGRTTDTQYF. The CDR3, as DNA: TGTGCCAGCAGCCGGACAGCCGGGAGGACCACAGATACGCAGTATTTT.

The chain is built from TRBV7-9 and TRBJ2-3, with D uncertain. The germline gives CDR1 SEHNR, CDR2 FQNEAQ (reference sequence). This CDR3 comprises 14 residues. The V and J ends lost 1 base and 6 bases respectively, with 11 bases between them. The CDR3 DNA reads TGTGCCAGCAGCTTAGGGTCCTGGGCGGATACGCAGTATTTT. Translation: CASSLGSWADTQYF.

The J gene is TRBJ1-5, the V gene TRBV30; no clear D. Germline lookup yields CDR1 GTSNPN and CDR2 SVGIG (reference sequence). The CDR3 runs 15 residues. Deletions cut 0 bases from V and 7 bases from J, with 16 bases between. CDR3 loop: CAWSVPASGRQPQHF. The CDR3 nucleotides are TGTGCCTGGAGTGTACCGGCGTCAGGAAGACAGCCCCAGCATTTT.

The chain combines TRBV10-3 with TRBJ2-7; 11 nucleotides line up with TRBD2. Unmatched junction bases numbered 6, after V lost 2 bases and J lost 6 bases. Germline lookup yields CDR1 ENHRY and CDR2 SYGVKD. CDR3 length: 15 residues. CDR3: CAISERLAGGPEQYF. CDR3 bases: TGTGCCATCAGTGAGAGGCTAGCGGGAGGCCCCGAGCAGTACTTC.

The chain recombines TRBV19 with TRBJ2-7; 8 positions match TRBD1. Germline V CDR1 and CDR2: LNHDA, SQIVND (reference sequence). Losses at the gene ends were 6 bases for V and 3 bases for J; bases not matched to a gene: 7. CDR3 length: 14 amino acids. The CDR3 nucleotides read TGTGCCAGTAGGCGGACAGGGTCGATCTACGAGCAGTACTTC. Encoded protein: CASRRTGSIYEQYF.

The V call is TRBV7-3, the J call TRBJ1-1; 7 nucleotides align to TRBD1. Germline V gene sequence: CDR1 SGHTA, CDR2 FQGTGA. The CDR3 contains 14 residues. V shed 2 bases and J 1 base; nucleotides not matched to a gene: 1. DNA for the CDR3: TGTGCCAGCAGCTTACAGGGGGGGAACACTGAAGCTTTCTTT. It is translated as CASSLQGGNTEAFF.

The CDR3 bases are TGTGCCAGCAGTTACTCCAGCGTGCAGTACTTC. Residues: CASSYSSVQYF. This chain connects TRBV6-6 to TRBJ2-7; the D is unclear. The CDR3 spans 11 residues. Germline CDR1 and CDR2: MNHNY and SVGAGI (reference sequence). Deletions cut 0 bases from V and 9 bases from J, with 6 bases between.

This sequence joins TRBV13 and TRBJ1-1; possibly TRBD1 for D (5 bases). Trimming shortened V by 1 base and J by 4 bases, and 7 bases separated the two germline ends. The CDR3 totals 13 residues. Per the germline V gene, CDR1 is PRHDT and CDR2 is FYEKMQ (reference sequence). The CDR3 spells CASSLAGITEAFF. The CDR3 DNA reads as TGTGCCAGCAGCTTAGCAGGGATCACTGAAGCTTTCTTT.

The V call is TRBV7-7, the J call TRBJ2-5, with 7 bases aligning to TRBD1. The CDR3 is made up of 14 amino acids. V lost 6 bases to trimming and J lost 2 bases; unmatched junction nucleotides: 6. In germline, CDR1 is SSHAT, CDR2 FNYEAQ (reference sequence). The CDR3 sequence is CASSRRQGQETQYF. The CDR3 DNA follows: TGTGCCAGCAGTCGACGACAGGGACAAGAGACCCAGTACTTC.

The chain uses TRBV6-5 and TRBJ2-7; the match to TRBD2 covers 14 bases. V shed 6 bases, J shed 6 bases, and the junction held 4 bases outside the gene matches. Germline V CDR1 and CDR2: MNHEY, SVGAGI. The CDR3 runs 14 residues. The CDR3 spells CASRVGLAGGEQYF. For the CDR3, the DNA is TGTGCCAGCAGGGTAGGACTAGCGGGAGGCGAGCAGTACTTC.

CDR3 DNA: TGCGCCAGCAGCTTTGACAGCTACGAGCAGTACTTC. Translated: CASSFDSYEQYF. The V gene is TRBV5-1, the J gene TRBJ2-7; possible D gene TRBD1, 5 bases. This CDR3 region has 12 residues. Germline V gene sequence: CDR1 SGHRS, CDR2 YFSETQ. The V and J ends lost 2 bases and 3 bases respectively, with 6 bases between them.

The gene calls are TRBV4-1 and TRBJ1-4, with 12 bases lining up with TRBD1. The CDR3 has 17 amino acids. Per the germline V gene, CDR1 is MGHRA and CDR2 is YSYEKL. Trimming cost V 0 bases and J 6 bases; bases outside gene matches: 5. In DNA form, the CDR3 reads TGCGCCAGCAGCCAAGATCGGGACAGGGGGCGCGATGAAAAACTGTTTTTT. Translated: CASSQDRDRGRDEKLFF.

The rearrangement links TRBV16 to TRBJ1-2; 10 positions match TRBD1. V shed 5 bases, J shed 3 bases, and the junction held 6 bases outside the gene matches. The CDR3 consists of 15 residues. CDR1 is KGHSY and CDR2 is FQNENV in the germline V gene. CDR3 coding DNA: TGTGCCAGCAGCTTACAGACAGGGGGCGACTATGGCTACACCTTC. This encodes CASSLQTGGDYGYTF.

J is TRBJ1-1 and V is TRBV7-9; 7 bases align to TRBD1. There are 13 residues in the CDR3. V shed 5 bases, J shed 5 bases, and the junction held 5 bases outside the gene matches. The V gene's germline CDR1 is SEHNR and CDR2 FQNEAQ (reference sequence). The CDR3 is CASSVRQGTEAFF. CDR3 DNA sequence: TGTGCCAGCAGCGTAAGACAGGGAACTGAAGCTTTCTTT.

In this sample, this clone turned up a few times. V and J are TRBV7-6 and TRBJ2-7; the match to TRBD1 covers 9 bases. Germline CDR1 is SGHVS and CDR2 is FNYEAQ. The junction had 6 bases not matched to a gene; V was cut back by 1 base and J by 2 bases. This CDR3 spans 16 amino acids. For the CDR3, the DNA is TGTGCCAGCAGCTTAGTCCCGGGACAGGGAACCTACGAGCAGTACTTC. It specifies CASSLVPGQGTYEQYF.

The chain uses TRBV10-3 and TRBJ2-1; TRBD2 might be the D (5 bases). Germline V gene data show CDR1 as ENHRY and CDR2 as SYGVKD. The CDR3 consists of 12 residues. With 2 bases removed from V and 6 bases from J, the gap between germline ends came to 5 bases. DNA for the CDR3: TGTGCCATCAGTGAGGGGAGCAATGAGCAGTTCTTC. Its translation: CAISEGSNEQFF.

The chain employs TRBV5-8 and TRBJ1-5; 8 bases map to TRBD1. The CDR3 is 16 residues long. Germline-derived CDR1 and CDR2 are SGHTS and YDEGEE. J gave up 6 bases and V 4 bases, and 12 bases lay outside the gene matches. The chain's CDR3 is CASSTERTGYIQPQHF. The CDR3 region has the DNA TGTGCCAGCAGCACCGAGCGGACAGGGTATATTCAGCCCCAGCATTTT.

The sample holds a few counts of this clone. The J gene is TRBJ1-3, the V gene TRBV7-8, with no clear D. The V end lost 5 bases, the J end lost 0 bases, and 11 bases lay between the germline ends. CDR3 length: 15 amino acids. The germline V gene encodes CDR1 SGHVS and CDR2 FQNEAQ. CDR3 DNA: TGTGCCAGCAGCGAAACAGTGGCCTCTGGAAACACCATATATTTT. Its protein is CASSETVASGNTIYF.

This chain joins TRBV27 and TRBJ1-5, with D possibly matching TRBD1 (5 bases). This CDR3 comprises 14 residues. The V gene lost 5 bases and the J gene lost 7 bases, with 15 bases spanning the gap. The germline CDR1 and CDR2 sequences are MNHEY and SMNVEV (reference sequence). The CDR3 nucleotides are TGTGCCAGCAGTCTAGGGGTGGGGGGGCAGCCCCAGCATTTT. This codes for CASSLGVGGQPQHF.

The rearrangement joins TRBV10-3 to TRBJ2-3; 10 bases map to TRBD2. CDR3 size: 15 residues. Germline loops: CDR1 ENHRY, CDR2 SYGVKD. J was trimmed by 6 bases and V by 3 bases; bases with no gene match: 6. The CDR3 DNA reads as TGTGCCATCAGTGACCCTTTGGGACTAGCGGATACGCAGTATTTT. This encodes CAISDPLGLADTQYF.

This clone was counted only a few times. The DNA for the CDR3 is TGTGCCTGGAGTGATCGACAGGGAAGTAGGCGGCCCCAGCATTTT. Translated: CAWSDRQGSRRPQHF. V usage is TRBV30 and J usage is TRBJ1-5, with 7 bases fitting TRBD1. Germline CDR1 GTSNPN, CDR2 SVGIG (reference sequence). This CDR3 is 15 amino acids long. Germline trimming cut 1 base from V and 9 bases from J; bases unmatched to any gene: 12.

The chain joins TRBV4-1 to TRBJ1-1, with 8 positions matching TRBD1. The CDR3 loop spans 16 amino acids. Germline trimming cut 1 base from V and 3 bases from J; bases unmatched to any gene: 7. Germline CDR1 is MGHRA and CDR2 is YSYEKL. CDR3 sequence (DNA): TGCGCCAGCAGCCAAGCGGCCTTGGACAGGGACACTGAAGCTTTCTTT. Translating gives CASSQAALDRDTEAFF.